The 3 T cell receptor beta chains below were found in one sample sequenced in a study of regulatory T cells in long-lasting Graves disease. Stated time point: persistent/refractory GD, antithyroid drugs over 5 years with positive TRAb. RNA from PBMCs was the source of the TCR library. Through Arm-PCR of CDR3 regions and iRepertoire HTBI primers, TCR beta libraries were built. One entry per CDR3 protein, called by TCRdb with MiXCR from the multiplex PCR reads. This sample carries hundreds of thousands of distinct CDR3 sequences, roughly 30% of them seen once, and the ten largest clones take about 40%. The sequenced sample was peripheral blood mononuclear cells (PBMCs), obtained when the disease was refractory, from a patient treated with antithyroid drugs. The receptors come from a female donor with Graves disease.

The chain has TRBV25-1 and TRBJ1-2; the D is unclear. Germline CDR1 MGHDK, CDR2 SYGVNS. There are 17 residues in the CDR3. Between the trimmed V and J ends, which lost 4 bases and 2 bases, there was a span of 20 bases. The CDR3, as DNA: TGTGCCAGCAGTGGACCGACTGACAATTTCATAAACTATGGCTACACCTTC. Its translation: CASSGPTDNFINYGYTF.

The CDR3 is CASSLGLTGNTEAFF. For the CDR3, the DNA is TGCGCCAGCAGCTTGGGTCTGACAGGTAACACTGAAGCTTTCTTT. V is TRBV5-1 and J is TRBJ1-1; possible D gene TRBD1, 6 bases. This CDR3 region has 15 residues. Between the trimmed V and J ends, which lost 0 bases and 2 bases, there was a span of 11 bases. Germline loops: CDR1 SGHRS, CDR2 YFSETQ.

CDR3 region: CSVSVEGYTF. DNA of the CDR3: TGCAGCGTTAGTGTCGAGGGCTACACCTTC. V and J are TRBV29-1 and TRBJ1-2; D is uncertain. This CDR3 has 10 amino acids. Trimming pared 5 bases from V and 8 bases from J, leaving 9 bases between. Germline V gene sequence: CDR1 SQVTM, CDR2 ANQGSEA. The full variable domain, with the rest looked up from reference TRBV29-1 and TRBJ1-2, is SAVISQKPSRDICQRGTSLTIQCQVDSQVTMMFWYRQQPGQSLTLIATANQGSEATYESGFVIDKFPISRPNLTFSTLTVSNMSPEDSSIYLCSVSVEGYTFGSGTRLTVV.